A single T cell receptor beta chain is shown here with its context. Its binding antigen is unknown. Base qualities are not provided; no much larger clone lies one nucleotide away. The record originates from a study of radiotherapy plus CTLA-4 blockade in lung cancer (dated by TCRdb to the late 2010s). Looking at the study overall: Among the enrolled patients, 15% to 20% had an objective response, and around 31% reached disease control.

V drops 5 bases and J drops 4 bases, leaving 9 bases in between. From its cysteine to its phenylalanine, the CDR3 spans 13 amino acids. Of the read, only the CDR3 DNA is kept; its 39 bases are in frame from base 1. For CDR1 and CDR2, the germline V gene (reference sequence) lists SEHNR and FQNEAQ. The library was made by the immunoSEQ multiplex PCR assay. TCRdb re-hosts the immuneACCESS table, in-frame sequences only. Its copies lack some clones; in the studies checked, an unresolved V gene accounts for under half of them, and the cause for the rest is not known. Across this sample there are some 96,000 clones, with around 88% seen only once. Approximately 4.9% of the sample is in the top ten clones. Here is what the overall study found, with its caveats: Increased serum interferon-beta after radiation, together with early dynamic changes in blood T cell clones, were reported to be the strongest predictors of response. After treatment with radiotherapy and ipilimumab, TCR clones that came from tumors expanded in the peripheral blood.

The study tested focal radiation therapy combined with CTLA-4 blockade (ipilimumab) in patients with chemo-refractory metastatic non-small-cell lung cancer. The chain is encoded by TRBV7-9 joined to TRBJ2-1, and perhaps TRBD2 as D gene, on 5 matching bases. Sequencing used peripheral blood, obtained from a patient treated with radiotherapy plus ipilimumab. This TCR was sampled from a human donor with non-small cell lung cancer that progressed on radiotherapy plus ipilimumab. The CDR3 protein is CASSDGLYNEQFF. The base sequence is TGTGCCAGCAGCGACGGACTTTACAATGAGCAGTTCTTC.